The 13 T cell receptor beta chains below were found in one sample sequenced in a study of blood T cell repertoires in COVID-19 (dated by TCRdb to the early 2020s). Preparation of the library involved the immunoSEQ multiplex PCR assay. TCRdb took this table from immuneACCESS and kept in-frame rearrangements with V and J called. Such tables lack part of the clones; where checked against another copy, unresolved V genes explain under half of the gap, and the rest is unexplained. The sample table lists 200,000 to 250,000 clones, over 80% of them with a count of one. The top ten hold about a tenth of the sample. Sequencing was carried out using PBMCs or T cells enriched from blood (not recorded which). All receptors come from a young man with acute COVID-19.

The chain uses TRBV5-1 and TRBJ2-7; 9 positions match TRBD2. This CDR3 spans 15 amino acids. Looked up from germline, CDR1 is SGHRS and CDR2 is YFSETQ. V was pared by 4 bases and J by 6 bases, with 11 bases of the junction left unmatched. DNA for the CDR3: TGCGCCAGCAGCCCGGCCCCGGGACTAGCTTTCGAGCAGTACTTC. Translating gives CASSPAPGLAFEQYF.

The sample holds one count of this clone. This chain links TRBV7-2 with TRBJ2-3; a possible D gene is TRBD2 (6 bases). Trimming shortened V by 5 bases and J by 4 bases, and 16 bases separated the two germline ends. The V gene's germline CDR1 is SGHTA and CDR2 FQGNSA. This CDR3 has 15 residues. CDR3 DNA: TGTGCCAGCAGCGATAGCGGATCCACCGCAGATACGCAGTATTTT. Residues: CASSDSGSTADTQYF.

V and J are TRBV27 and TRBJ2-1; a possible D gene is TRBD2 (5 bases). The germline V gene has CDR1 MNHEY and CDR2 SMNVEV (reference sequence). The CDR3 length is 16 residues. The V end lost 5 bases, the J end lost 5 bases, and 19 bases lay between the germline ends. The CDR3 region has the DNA TGTGCCAGCAGTCCCCGGGGTAGCTTGTTAGACAATGAGCAGTTCTTC. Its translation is CASSPRGSLLDNEQFF.

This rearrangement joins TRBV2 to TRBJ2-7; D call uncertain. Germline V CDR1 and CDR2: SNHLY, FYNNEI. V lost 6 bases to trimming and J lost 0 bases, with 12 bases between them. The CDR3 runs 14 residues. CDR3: CASSPPGRSYEQYF. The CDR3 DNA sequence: TGTGCCAGCAGCCCCCCAGGTCGCTCCTACGAGCAGTACTTC.

CDR3: CAWSVGTALAEKLFF. DNA for the CDR3: TGTGCCTGGAGTGTCGGGACAGCCTTAGCAGAAAAACTGTTTTTT. The J gene is TRBJ1-4, the V gene TRBV30, with 7 bases identical to TRBD1. The CDR3 is 15 residues long. Germline V gene sequence: CDR1 GTSNPN, CDR2 SVGIG (reference sequence). V trimming: 0 bases; J trimming: 8 bases; junction bases outside the gene matches: 9.

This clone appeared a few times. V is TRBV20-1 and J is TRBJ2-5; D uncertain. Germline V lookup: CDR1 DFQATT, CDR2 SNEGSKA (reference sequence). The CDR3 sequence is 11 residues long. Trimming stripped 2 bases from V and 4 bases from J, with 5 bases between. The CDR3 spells CSARLGETQYF. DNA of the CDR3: TGCAGTGCTAGACTCGGAGAGACCCAGTACTTC.

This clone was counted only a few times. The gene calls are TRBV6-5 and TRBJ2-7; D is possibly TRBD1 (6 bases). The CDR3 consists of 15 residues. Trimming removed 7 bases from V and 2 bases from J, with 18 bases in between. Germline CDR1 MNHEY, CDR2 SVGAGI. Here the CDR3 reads CASTVGGIEAYEQYF. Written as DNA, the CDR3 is TGTGCCAGCACCGTAGGGGGAATCGAGGCCTACGAGCAGTACTTC.

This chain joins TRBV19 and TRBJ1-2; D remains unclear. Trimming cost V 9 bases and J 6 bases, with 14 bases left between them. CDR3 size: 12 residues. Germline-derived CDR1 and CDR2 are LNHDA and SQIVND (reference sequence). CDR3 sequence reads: CARPGKRHGYTF. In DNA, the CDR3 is TGTGCCAGGCCTGGTAAGAGGCATGGCTACACCTTC.

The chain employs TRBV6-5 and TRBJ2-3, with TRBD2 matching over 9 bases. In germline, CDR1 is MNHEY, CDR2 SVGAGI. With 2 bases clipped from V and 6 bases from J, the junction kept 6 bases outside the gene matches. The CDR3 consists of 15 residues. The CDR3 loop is CASSYAAGGSDTQYF. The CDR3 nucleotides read TGTGCCAGCAGTTACGCGGCGGGAGGGTCGGATACGCAGTATTTT.

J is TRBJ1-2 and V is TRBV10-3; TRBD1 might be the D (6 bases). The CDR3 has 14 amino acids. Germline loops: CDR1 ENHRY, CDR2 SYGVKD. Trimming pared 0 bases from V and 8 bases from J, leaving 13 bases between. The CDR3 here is CAISESGGGSGYTF. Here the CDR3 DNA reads TGTGCCATCAGTGAGTCAGGGGGGGGAAGCGGCTACACCTTC.

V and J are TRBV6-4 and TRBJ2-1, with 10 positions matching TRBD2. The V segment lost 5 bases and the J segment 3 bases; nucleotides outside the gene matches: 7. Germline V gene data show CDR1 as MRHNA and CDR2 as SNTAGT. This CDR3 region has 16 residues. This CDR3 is CASSPSGTSDYNEQFF. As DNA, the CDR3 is TGTGCCAGCAGTCCCTCCGGGACTAGCGACTACAATGAGCAGTTCTTC.

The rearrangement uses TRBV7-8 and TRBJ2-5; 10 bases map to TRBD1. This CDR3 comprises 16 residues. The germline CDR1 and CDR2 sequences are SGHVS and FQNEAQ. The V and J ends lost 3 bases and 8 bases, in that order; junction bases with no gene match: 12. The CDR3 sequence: CASSFPTGGASHTQYF. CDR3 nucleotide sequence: TGTGCCAGCAGCTTCCCGACAGGGGGCGCCTCACATACCCAGTACTTC.

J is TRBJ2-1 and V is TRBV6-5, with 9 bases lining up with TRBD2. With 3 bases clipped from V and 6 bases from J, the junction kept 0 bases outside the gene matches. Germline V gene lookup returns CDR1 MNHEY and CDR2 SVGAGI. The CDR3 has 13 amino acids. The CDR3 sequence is CASSYSGSNEQFF. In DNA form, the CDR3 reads TGTGCCAGCAGTTATAGCGGGAGCAATGAGCAGTTCTTC.